This T cell receptor beta chain was documented in a study of early T cells in non-severe SARS-CoV-2 infection (dated by TCRdb to the early 2020s). Study-wide context: Because TCR sequencing was done on bulk RNA from unsorted whole blood, the alpha and beta chains could not be paired.

As to this clonotype: Its antigen remains undetermined. No much larger clone exists at a distance of one base, and base qualities are not known.

The library was made by 5' RACE. The run used a NextSeq 500. In the TCR library protocol, unique molecular identifiers were attached to individual cDNA molecules to correct for PCR bias and sequencing error. Both TCR alpha and beta chains were sequenced, and tight co-correlation was observed between alpha and beta sequence abundances in each sample. In the source study's methods: Decombinator V4 was used to annotate the V gene, J gene and CDR3 of the TCR sequences. TCRs were defined as expanded if a significant change between any two time points was detected under a Poisson model with p below 0.0001. TCR abundances were normalised to the total number of TCRs sequenced per sample and expressed as counts per million. MAIT TCRs were defined by TRAV1-2 paired with TRAJ12, TRAJ20 or TRAJ33, and iNKT TCRs by TRAV10 paired with TRAJ18. A search of VDJdb, accessed on 1 November 2021, was run for TCRs annotated to CMV, EBV and SARS-CoV-2, with TCRs annotated for multiple antigens excluded. Through fastp at Q25 and MiXCR, TCRdb rebuilt clones from the public reads, retaining in-frame beta chains. Rows with a matching CDR3 protein are joined into one entry that keeps the most common DNA and genes. The V and J calls and clone size are TCRdb's, not the authors'. For this sample the table gives tens of thousands of distinct CDR3 sequences, of which around 16% were detected only once. The ten top clones hold about 5% of the sample.

A case-control design nested within a healthcare worker cohort in London, UK, was used, with weekly nasopharyngeal swab PCR tests and blood sampling performed. Between 23 and 31 March 2020, the week of the UK lockdown, healthcare workers were enrolled and then followed up weekly for as long as 16 weeks. Study-wide findings and limitations: VDJdb matching was skewed toward anti-spike CD8 responses and likely underestimated virus-specific expansions, missing private and CD4 specificities.

Including the terminal cysteine and phenylalanine, the CDR3 comprises 14 residues. The retained sequence is limited to the CDR3, 42 bases, with the frame set at the first base. Trimming costs V 4 bases and J 4 bases, and their ends lie 13 bases apart. The germline V gene sets CDR1 to MGHRA and CDR2 to YSYEKL. The rearrangement joined TRBV4-1 to TRBJ2-5, with a tentative D gene TRBD1 over 6 matching bases. The source is an adult who was a healthcare worker with PCR-confirmed SARS-CoV-2 infection or an uninfected control (not recorded which). Sequenced material: whole blood, taken at baseline. This receptor carries the CDR3 CASSPRGSRETQYF. The nucleotides are TGCGCCAGCAGCCCCAGGGGCAGCCGAGAGACCCAGTACTTC.